This T cell receptor beta chain was identified during a study of blood T cell repertoires in COVID-19. Study as a whole: The study drew acute and convalescent COVID-19 samples from the United States, Italy and Spain. From T cells, B-cell-depleted T cells, or PBMCs came the material, which was cDNA or gDNA.

Germline V gene lookup returns CDR1 SGDLS and CDR2 YYNGEE. This CDR3 is 16 amino acids long. V dropped 5 bases and J dropped 5; count of bases not matched to a gene: 7. Original handling: Amplification from reference gene primers served as the basis for estimated nucleated cell counts. Only in-frame clones appear in the TCRdb table, and some are missing; sequencing was by immunoSEQ multiplex PCR. The V and J calls and clone size are taken from that table; D and trimming were inferred from the DNA. The sample holds fewer than 200,000 clones, approximately 85% seen once. The V call is TRBV9, the J call TRBJ2-2; 12 bases line up with TRBD2. Sequenced: peripheral blood. The sequence was collected from an elderly woman with acute or convalescent COVID-19. CDR3 in DNA: TGTGCCAGCAGTCACCCCGGGACTAGCGGGACCGGGGAGCTGTTTTTT. Translation: CASSHPGTSGTGELFF.